Listed below are T cell receptor beta chains from one sample, sequenced in a study of blood T cell repertoires in COVID-19. This table comes from immunoSEQ multiplex PCR, and its TCRdb copy is limited to in-frame clones, with some not included. The sample lists about 390,000 clones; around 87% were seen once. Sequencing was performed on peripheral blood. The receptors originated from an older woman with COVID-19, enrolled during active disease. Each CDR3 is given with its conserved first and last residue. Fields, in order: D gene, V gene, J gene, CDR3 protein. The D gene is left open where the match is weak.

>.|TRBV7-9|TRBJ1-4
CASSTYRATNEKLFF
>TRBD1|TRBV9|TRBJ2-5
CASSVTGVETQYF
>TRBD1|TRBV13|TRBJ2-7
CASSLGGQGIYEQYF
>.|TRBV19|TRBJ1-2
CASSPRGRANYGYTF
>.|TRBV27|TRBJ1-2
CASSSTGVYGYTF
>.|TRBV3-1/TRBV3-2|TRBJ1-1
CASGGSGRAFF
>.|TRBV7-3|TRBJ2-7
CASSLTGEESEQYF
>.|TRBV7-9|TRBJ1-1
CASSYGQNTEAFF
>.|TRBV11-3|TRBJ2-2
CASSLDPRGTGELFF
>.|TRBV4-2|TRBJ2-7
CASSHREDRAYEQYF
>.|TRBV7-9|TRBJ1-2
CASSPPDPELRGGYTF